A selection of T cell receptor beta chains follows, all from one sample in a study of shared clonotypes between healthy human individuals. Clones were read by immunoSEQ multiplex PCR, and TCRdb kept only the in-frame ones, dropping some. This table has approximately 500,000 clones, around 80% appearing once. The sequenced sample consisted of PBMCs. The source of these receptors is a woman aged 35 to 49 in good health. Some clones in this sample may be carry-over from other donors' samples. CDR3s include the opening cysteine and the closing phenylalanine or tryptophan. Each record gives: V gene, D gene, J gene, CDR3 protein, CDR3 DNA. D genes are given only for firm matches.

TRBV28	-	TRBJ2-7	CASSLDSSYEQYF	TGTGCCAGCAGTTTAGACAGTTCCTACGAGCAGTACTTC
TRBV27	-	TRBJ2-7	CASSLARTYEQYF	TGTGCCAGCAGTTTAGCAAGGACCTACGAGCAGTACTTC
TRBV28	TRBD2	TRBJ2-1	CASRLGTSGHPYNEQFF	TGTGCCAGCAGATTAGGGACTAGCGGGCACCCCTACAATGAGCAGTTCTTC
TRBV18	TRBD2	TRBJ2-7	CASSPSGRDEQYF	TGTGCCAGCTCACCTAGCGGGAGAGACGAGCAGTACTTC
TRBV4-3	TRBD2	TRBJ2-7	CASSQDLASGSWAYEQYF	TGCGCCAGCAGCCAAGATTTGGCTAGCGGGAGTTGGGCCTACGAGCAGTACTTC
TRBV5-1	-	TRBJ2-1	CASSYDYVQGPIGNEQFF	TGCGCCAGCAGCTATGATTACGTACAGGGCCCAATAGGCAATGAGCAGTTCTTC
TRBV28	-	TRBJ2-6	CASTDRSSGANVLTF	TGTGCCAGCACTGACCGAAGCTCTGGGGCCAACGTCCTGACTTTC
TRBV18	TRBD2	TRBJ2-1	CASSSGLAAEQFF	TGTGCCAGCTCATCCGGACTAGCGGCAGAGCAGTTCTTC
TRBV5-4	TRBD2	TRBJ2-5	CASSRTSGSEETQYF	TGTGCCAGCAGCAGGACTAGCGGGAGTGAAGAGACCCAGTACTTC
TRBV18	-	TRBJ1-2	CASSPPSASNYGYTF	TGTGCCAGCTCACCACCGAGTGCTTCCAACTATGGCTACACCTTC
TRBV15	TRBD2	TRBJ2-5	CATSRDSGMGETQYF	TGTGCCACCAGCAGAGATAGCGGGATGGGGGAGACCCAGTACTTC
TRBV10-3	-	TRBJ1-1	CAISPRAGPPNTEAFF	TGTGCCATCAGTCCCCGCGCAGGGCCCCCGAACACTGAAGCTTTCTTT